The table lists the clone carrying this T cell receptor (beta chain) with a few counts. V lost 0 bases to trimming and J lost 8 bases, with 13 bases between them. This CDR3 is built from 15 residues. From germline, CDR1 is MNHEY and CDR2 SVGAGI. The repertoire was sequenced with immunoSEQ multiplex PCR; TCRdb's copy has only in-frame clones and lacks some. The data show more than 15,000 clones, with 38% seen just once and less than 4.5% held by the top ten. This record comes from a study of graft-versus-host responses after intestinal transplantation. Study-level points and caveats: Allografts of patients with graft-donor T cell macrochimerism showed high graft-versus-host to host-versus-graft clone ratios.

The authors plated around 200,000 CFSE-labeled responder cells with around 200,000 irradiated, violet-dye-labeled stimulator cells. Responder CD3+CD4+ and CD3+CD8+ cells that were proliferating and CFSE-low were sorted after the reaction. The sequencing here drew on alloreactive CD8+ T cells from a mixed lymphocyte reaction culture, taken before intestinal transplant. Subset defined: CFSE-low proliferating T cells sorted from roughly six-day pre-transplant mixed lymphocyte reaction (GvH or HvG direction). The chain carries TRBV6-5 and TRBJ1-4, with D unclear. The source is a human patient who received an intestinal transplant. The CDR3 region is CASSYSSSRREKLFF. CDR3 DNA sequence: TGTGCCAGCAGTTACTCCTCGTCGAGGAGAGAAAAACTGTTTTTT.